This T cell receptor (beta chain) was found in a study of blood T cells in healthy people across ages. Findings of the study overall: Unknown donor CMV status possibly confounded expanded clonotype changes.

With respect to this clonotype: No antigen is known for it.

Next came a second PCR, run for about 6 to 12 cycles, which used a sample-barcoded 5' primer along with a J-beta primer mix. TCRdb reprocessed the 5' RACE reads via MiXCR and lists one record per CDR3 protein. The sample contains 550,000 to 700,000 distinct CDR3 sequences, roughly a quarter of which appear only once. Approximately 9.6 milliliters of peripheral blood were drawn from each donor into EDTA-treated tubes. Sequenced: blood. The receptor's source is a woman in her seventies in good health.

The CDR3 is CSVSNSLGDIQYF. The DNA for the CDR3 is TGCAGCGTTTCAAACTCTCTCGGGGACATTCAGTACTTC. The genes are TRBV29-1 and TRBJ2-4; D might be TRBD2 (5 bases). This CDR3 spans 13 amino acids. V was trimmed by 5 bases and J by 8 bases, leaving 16 bases between them. Germline assignment: CDR1 SQVTM and CDR2 ANQGSEA.